This T cell receptor (beta chain) was identified during a study of blood T cell repertoires in COVID-19 (dated by TCRdb to 2020 to 2021). Context from the whole study: Collaborator samples came from the United States, Italy and Spain and covered acute and convalescent phases of COVID-19. The repertoires were released in a freely available public database meant as a resource for research on the immune response to SARS-CoV-2. The samples were drawn from the first 160 participants of the ongoing ImmuneRACE study and from 950 to 1,500 subjects provided by 6 global collaborators. Subjects who had been exposed to COVID-19, were actively infected with it, or had recovered from it provided the deeply sampled blood TCRbeta repertoires that made up the dataset. The material from the prospective study consisted of cDNA or gDNA derived from T cells, B-cell-depleted T cells, or PBMCs. The sample metadata nearly always contained a de-identified subject ID, COVID-19 status, age in years and sex. Where available, HLA class I and class II types were obtained from metadata supplied by the sample provider rather than from assay-based typing.

The CDR3, from cysteine to phenylalanine, totals 11 residues. The entry retains the CDR3 DNA only, 33 bases that are in frame from base 1. The germline V end is reduced by 5 bases and the J end by 9 bases; junction bases left unmatched: 0. CDR1 and CDR2 (LNHDA, SQIVND) derive from the germline V gene (reference sequence). This clone was recorded once. The target of this receptor is not known. Base qualities were left out, and no much larger clone turns up one base away. Broader findings and caveats from the paper: The amount of clinical and demographic metadata varied by source and participant and was provided uncurated.

Whole blood was collected in K2EDTA tubes by collaborating institutions according to the institutions' own protocols. For TCRbeta analysis, collaborators shipped samples in one of three forms: frozen whole blood, isolated PBMCs, or DNA extracted from either of those sample types. The immunoSEQ Assay, a bias-controlled multiplex PCR, was used to amplify TCRbeta CDR3 regions from genomic DNA. Processing in the source paper ran as follows. Within the assay, amplification of reference gene primers was used to estimate how many nucleated cells each sample contained. To quantify the absolute abundance of each unique TCRbeta CDR3 rearrangement, sequence reads were collapsed and filtered. For each sample, productive Simpson clonality was calculated as the square root of Simpson's diversity index across productive rearrangements. Imported from immuneACCESS, the table was reduced by TCRdb to in-frame sequences with V and J called. These copies leave out some clones; in studies compared against another copy, an unresolved V gene accounts for under half, and the cause of the remainder is not known. The DNA was the basis for D and trimming; V, J and clone size are from that table. The sample table shows about 380,000 clones, and 75% to 90% are seen once. About 3.6% of the sample lies in the top ten.

The chain is made from TRBV19 and TRBJ1-5, and 8 junction bases match TRBD1. This TCR was recovered from a woman aged 18-35 years with acute or convalescent COVID-19. Sequencing was carried out using peripheral blood. This receptor carries the CDR3 CASSGQGPQHF. Here is the DNA: TGTGCCAGTAGTGGACAGGGGCCCCAGCATTTT.